This is a list of T cell receptor beta chains from one sample in a study of Ad26.COV2.S vaccination and SARS-CoV-2 variants. This table comes from immunoSEQ multiplex PCR, and its TCRdb copy is limited to in-frame clones, with some not included. Of 450,000 to 550,000 clones listed, about 88% are singletons. The starting material was peripheral blood, obtained in a trial of Ad26.COV2.S vaccine versus placebo. Every receptor here comes from a person aged 18-60 years who received the Ad26.COV2.S COVID-19 vaccine or a placebo. CDR3s include the opening cysteine and the closing phenylalanine or tryptophan. A D gene is named only where the DNA matches it firmly. A row's size may be missing; if present it is once, few, many or a size class.

abundance | d_gene | j_gene | v_gene | CDR3aa | CDR3nt
- | TRBD1 | TRBJ1-3 | TRBV15 | CATSRGTGRSGNTIYF | TGTGCCACCAGCAGAGGGACAGGACGCTCTGGAAACACCATATATTTT
- | TRBD1 | TRBJ2-2 | TRBV2 | CASSSEQGITGELFF | TGTGCCAGCAGTTCTGAACAGGGGATCACCGGGGAGCTGTTTTTT
- | - | TRBJ2-3 | TRBV11-3 | CASSLAGVDTQYF | TGTGCCAGCAGCTTAGCCGGGGTGGATACGCAGTATTTT
- | TRBD1 | TRBJ2-1 | TRBV29-1 | CSVERDRSAYWGNEQFF | TGCAGCGTTGAAAGGGACAGGTCCGCTTACTGGGGCAATGAGCAGTTCTTC
- | TRBD1 | TRBJ2-1 | TRBV19 | CASSIRTGLDEQFF | TGTGCCAGTAGTATCCGGACAGGGTTGGATGAGCAGTTCTTC
- | TRBD1 | TRBJ1-2 | TRBV5-6 | CASTPQPGQGEYGYTF | TGTGCCAGCACCCCACAACCGGGACAGGGGGAATATGGCTACACCTTC
- | TRBD1 | TRBJ1-1 | TRBV18 | CASATGNEAFF | TGTGCCAGCGCGACAGGGAATGAAGCTTTCTTT
few | - | TRBJ2-1 | TRBV7-2 | CASSPNSGSNEQFF | TGTGCCAGCAGCCCTAACAGCGGCAGTAATGAGCAGTTCTTC
few | - | TRBJ1-1 | TRBV29-1 | CSVVPFGTEAFF | TGCAGCGTTGTGCCCTTCGGCACTGAAGCTTTCTTT
- | TRBD1 | TRBJ1-5 | TRBV2 | CASTDRDRLNQPQHF | TGTGCCAGCACTGATCGGGACAGATTAAATCAGCCCCAGCATTTT
- | - | TRBJ1-1 | TRBV7-3 | CASSPGGDTEAFF | TGTGCCAGCAGCCCTGGGGGGGACACTGAAGCTTTCTTT
- | TRBD1 | TRBJ1-2 | TRBV5-1 | CASSLLTGGDGYTF | TGCGCCAGCAGCTTACTGACAGGGGGCGATGGCTACACCTTC
- | TRBD1 | TRBJ2-1 | TRBV27 | CASSQDPGQPYNEQFF | TGTGCCAGCAGTCAGGATCCGGGACAGCCATACAATGAGCAGTTCTTC
- | - | TRBJ2-3 | TRBV28 | CASRSHSDTQYF | TGTGCCAGCAGATCCCATTCAGATACGCAGTATTTT
- | TRBD1 | TRBJ1-5 | TRBV2 | CASSPQGRLNQPQHF | TGTGCCAGCAGTCCACAGGGGAGACTTAATCAGCCCCAGCATTTT
- | - | TRBJ1-1 | TRBV24-1 | CATSLGGGNTEAFF | TGTGCCACCAGCCTCGGAGGTGGTAATACTGAAGCTTTCTTT
- | - | TRBJ1-1 | TRBV3-1/TRBV3-2 | CASSQDLGRETSMNTEAFF | TGTGCCAGCAGCCAAGATCTTGGAAGGGAAACTTCCATGAACACTGAAGCTTTCTTT
- | - | TRBJ2-2 | TRBV6-5 | CASSARDNTGELFF | TGTGCCAGCAGCGCCAGGGATAACACCGGGGAGCTGTTTTTT
few | TRBD2 | TRBJ2-2 | TRBV5-4 | CASSTPLAGIETGELFF | TGTGCCAGCAGCACACCACTAGCGGGGATCGAAACCGGGGAGCTGTTTTTT
- | TRBD1 | TRBJ1-1 | TRBV10-3 | CAISESRQGRAFF | TGTGCCATCAGTGAGTCGAGACAGGGAAGAGCTTTCTTT
once | - | TRBJ2-7 | TRBV28 | CASSSTLGEVTIYEQYF | TGTGCCAGCAGTTCTACCCTCGGTGAGGTTACTATCTACGAGCAGTACTTC
- | - | TRBJ2-1 | TRBV7-9 | CASSFGARIGDNEQFF | TGTGCCAGCAGCTTCGGTGCGCGCATCGGCGACAATGAGCAGTTCTTC
- | TRBD1 | TRBJ1-2 | TRBV5-1 | CASSVGQGAGYTF | TGCGCCAGCAGCGTGGGACAGGGGGCTGGCTACACCTTC
- | - | TRBJ2-7 | TRBV6-6 | CASSYGGPSYEQYF | TGTGCCAGCAGTTACGGGGGGCCCTCCTACGAGCAGTACTTC
- | TRBD2 | TRBJ2-1 | TRBV4-3 | CASSQVTSGSYLDEQFF | TGCGCCAGCAGCCAAGTTACTAGCGGGAGTTATTTGGATGAGCAGTTCTTC
- | TRBD1 | TRBJ1-2 | TRBV10-3 | CAISARGQGRYGYTF | TGTGCCATCAGTGCTCGAGGACAGGGTCGCTATGGCTACACCTTC
- | - | TRBJ2-1 | TRBV5-6 | CASSPPPRGEQFF | TGTGCCAGCAGCCCACCTCCGAGGGGTGAGCAGTTCTTC
- | - | TRBJ1-1 | TRBV7-2 | CASSFTTGRRAFF | TGTGCCAGCAGCTTTACGACAGGTAGGCGAGCTTTCTTT
- | - | TRBJ2-5 | TRBV5-1 | CASSLVPRGSGGGPQETQYF | TGCGCCAGCAGCTTGGTTCCTCGGGGATCTGGGGGTGGGCCACAAGAGACCCAGTACTTC
- | - | TRBJ2-1 | TRBV19 | CASSMWGVNEQFF | TGTGCCAGTAGTATGTGGGGGGTGAATGAGCAGTTCTTC
- | - | TRBJ1-6 | TRBV2 | CASREAREALHF | TGTGCCAGCAGAGAAGCCAGGGAGGCCCTCCACTTT
- | TRBD1 | TRBJ2-1 | TRBV28 | CASSFSDRGEFF | TGTGCCAGCAGCTTCTCCGACAGGGGCGAGTTCTTC
- | TRBD1 | TRBJ2-7 | TRBV6-1 | CASSENTGGPAEQYF | TGTGCCAGCAGTGAAAATACAGGGGGCCCCGCCGAGCAGTACTTC
- | - | TRBJ2-5 | TRBV5-4 | CASSLGVTVSQETQYF | TGTGCCAGCAGCCTGGGGGTGACAGTGTCCCAAGAGACCCAGTACTTC
- | TRBD2 | TRBJ2-3 | TRBV5-1 | CASSSGLAGTDTQYF | TGCGCCAGCAGCTCGGGACTAGCGGGAACAGATACGCAGTATTTT
- | - | TRBJ1-2 | TRBV4-1 | CASSQGTVINYGYTF | TGCGCCAGCAGCCAAGGGACCGTCATTAACTATGGCTACACCTTC
- | - | TRBJ2-7 | TRBV7-2 | CASSLNGDTYYEQYF | TGTGCCAGCAGCTTAAACGGGGACACGTACTACGAGCAGTACTTC
- | TRBD2 | TRBJ2-1 | TRBV13 | CASSTRRLAGNEQFF | TGTGCCAGCAGCACCAGACGACTAGCAGGGAATGAGCAGTTCTTC
- | - | TRBJ2-3 | TRBV7-9 | CASSLWATNPTDTQYF | TGTGCCAGCAGCTTATGGGCCACGAACCCCACAGATACGCAGTATTTT
few | TRBD2 | TRBJ2-3 | TRBV6-4 | CASSEVAGASTDTQYF | TGTGCCAGCAGTGAGGTAGCGGGGGCGAGCACAGATACGCAGTATTTT
- | - | TRBJ2-3 | TRBV2 | CASNGGLARGGTDTQYF | TGTGCCAGCAATGGTGGGCTAGCTCGAGGAGGCACAGATACGCAGTATTTT
- | - | TRBJ2-1 | TRBV7-2 | CASSSPPGRGSYNEQFF | TGTGCCAGCAGCTCCCCCCCGGGCAGGGGCTCCTACAATGAGCAGTTCTTC
- | TRBD2 | TRBJ2-1 | TRBV11-3 | CASSRAGTSGVYNEQFF | TGTGCCAGCAGCCGAGCGGGGACGAGTGGGGTCTACAATGAGCAGTTCTTC
- | - | TRBJ1-3 | TRBV18 | CASFEGRGNTIYF | TGTGCCTCCTTTGAGGGTCGGGGAAACACCATATATTTT
- | - | TRBJ2-7 | TRBV28 | CASRPPAGYRGGYEQYF | TGTGCCAGCAGACCTCCGGCCGGTTATAGGGGGGGATACGAGCAGTACTTC
once | - | TRBJ2-3 | TRBV6-5 | CASSPDRTYTDTQYF | TGTGCCAGCAGCCCCGACAGAACCTACACAGATACGCAGTATTTT
- | TRBD2 | TRBJ2-1 | TRBV19 | CATKSGGAYNEQFF | TGTGCCACCAAGAGCGGGGGGGCCTACAATGAGCAGTTCTTC
- | - | TRBJ1-5 | TRBV4-1 | CASSQDLAYNQPQHF | TGCGCCAGCAGCCAAGATCTGGCTTACAATCAGCCCCAGCATTTT
- | TRBD2 | TRBJ2-1 | TRBV6-6 | CASSPLPGREKWYNEQFF | TGTGCCAGCAGTCCCCTCCCGGGGCGGGAGAAGTGGTACAATGAGCAGTTCTTC
- | - | TRBJ1-5 | TRBV27 | CASSFGSGQPQHF | TGTGCCAGCAGTTTCGGGTCGGGTCAGCCCCAGCATTTT
- | - | TRBJ1-2 | TRBV7-2 | CASRMDRQNYGYTF | TGTGCCAGCAGGATGGACAGACAGAACTATGGCTACACCTTC
once | - | TRBJ2-3 | TRBV30 | CAWSMGQETDTQYF | TGTGCCTGGAGTATGGGGCAGGAAACAGATACGCAGTATTTT
- | TRBD2 | TRBJ2-2 | TRBV10-3 | CAISEYLAGSDTGELFF | TGTGCCATCAGTGAGTATCTAGCGGGAAGCGACACCGGGGAGCTGTTTTTT
- | - | TRBJ1-1 | TRBV27 | CASSRVGTRVNTEAFF | TGTGCCAGCAGTCGCGTAGGGACGAGGGTTAACACTGAAGCTTTCTTT
- | - | TRBJ2-7 | TRBV5-1 | CASSLVKGGYEQYF | TGCGCCAGCAGCTTGGTTAAGGGGGGTTACGAGCAGTACTTC
- | TRBD1 | TRBJ1-2 | TRBV10-2 | CASRTGGFGGYTF | TGCGCCAGTAGGACAGGGGGCTTTGGTGGCTACACCTTC
- | - | TRBJ1-6 | TRBV19 | CASRLQGDNSPLHF | TGTGCCAGTAGGCTACAGGGTGATAATTCACCCCTCCACTTT
- | TRBD2 | TRBJ2-3 | TRBV7-6 | CASSPAENGRASDTQYF | TGTGCCAGCAGCCCGGCCGAGAACGGGAGGGCGTCAGATACGCAGTATTTT